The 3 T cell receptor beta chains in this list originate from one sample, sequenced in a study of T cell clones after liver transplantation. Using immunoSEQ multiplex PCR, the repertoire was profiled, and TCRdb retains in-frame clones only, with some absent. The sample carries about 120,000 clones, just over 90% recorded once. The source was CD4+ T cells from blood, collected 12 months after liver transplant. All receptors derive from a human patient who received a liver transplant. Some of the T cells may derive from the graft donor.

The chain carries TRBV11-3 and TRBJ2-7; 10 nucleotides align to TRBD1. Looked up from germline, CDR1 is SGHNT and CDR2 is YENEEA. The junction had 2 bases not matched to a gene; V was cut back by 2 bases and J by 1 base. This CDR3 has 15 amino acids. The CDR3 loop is CASSLMGQGSYEQYF. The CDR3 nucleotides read TGTGCCAGCAGCTTAATGGGACAGGGGTCCTACGAGCAGTACTTC.

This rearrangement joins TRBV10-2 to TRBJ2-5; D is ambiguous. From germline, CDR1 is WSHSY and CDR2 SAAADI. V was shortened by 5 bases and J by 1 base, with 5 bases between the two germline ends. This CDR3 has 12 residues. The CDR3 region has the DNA TGCGCCAGCAGTCCTTCCCAAGAGACCCAGTACTTC. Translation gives CASSPSQETQYF.

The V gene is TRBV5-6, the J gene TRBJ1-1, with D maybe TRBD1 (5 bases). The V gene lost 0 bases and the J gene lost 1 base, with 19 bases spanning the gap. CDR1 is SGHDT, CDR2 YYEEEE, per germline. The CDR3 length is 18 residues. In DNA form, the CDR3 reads TGTGCCAGCAGCTTGGGCGCGGTATGGCGGGGACCGAACACTGAAGCTTTCTTT. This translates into CASSLGAVWRGPNTEAFF.